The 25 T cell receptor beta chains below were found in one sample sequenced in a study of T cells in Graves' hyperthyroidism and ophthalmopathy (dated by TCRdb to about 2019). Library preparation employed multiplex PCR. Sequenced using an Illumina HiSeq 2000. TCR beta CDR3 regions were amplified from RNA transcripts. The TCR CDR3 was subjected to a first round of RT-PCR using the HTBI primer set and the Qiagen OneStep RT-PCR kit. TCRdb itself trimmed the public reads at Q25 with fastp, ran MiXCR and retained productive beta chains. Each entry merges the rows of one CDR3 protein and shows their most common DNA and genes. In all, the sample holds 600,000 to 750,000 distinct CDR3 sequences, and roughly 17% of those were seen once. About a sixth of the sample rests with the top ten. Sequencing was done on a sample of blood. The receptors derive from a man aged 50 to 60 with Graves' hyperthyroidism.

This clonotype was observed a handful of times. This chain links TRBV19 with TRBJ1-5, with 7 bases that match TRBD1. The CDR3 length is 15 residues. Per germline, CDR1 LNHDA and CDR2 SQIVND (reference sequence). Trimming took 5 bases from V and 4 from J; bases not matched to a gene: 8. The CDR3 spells CASSVSDRLNQPQHF. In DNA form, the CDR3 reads TGTGCCAGTAGTGTCTCGGACAGGCTGAATCAGCCCCAGCATTTT.

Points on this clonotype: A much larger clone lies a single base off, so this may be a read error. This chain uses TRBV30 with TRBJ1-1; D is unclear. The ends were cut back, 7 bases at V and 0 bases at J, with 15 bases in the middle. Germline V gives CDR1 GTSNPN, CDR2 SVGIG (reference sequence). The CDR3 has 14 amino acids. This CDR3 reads CASSKGMLNTEAFF. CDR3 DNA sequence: TGTGCCTCGAGCAAGGGCATGCTGAACACTGAAGCTTTCTTT.

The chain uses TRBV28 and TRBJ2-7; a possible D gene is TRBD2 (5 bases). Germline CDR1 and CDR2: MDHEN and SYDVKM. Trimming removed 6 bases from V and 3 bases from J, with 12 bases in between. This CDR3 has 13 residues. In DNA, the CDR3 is TGTGCCAGCAGCATAGTCGGGGTCTACGAGCAGTACTTC. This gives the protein CASSIVGVYEQYF.

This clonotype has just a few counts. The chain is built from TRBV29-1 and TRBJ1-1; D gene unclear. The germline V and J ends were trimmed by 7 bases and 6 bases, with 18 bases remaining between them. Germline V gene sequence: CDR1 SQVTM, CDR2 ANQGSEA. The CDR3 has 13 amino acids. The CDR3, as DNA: TGCAGCGCCCAGACCCGAGATTTACCTGAAGCTTTCTTT. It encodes CSAQTRDLPEAFF.

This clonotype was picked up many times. CDR3 protein: CSAGIGGELFF. In DNA, the CDR3 is TGCAGTGCTGGGATTGGGGGGGAGCTGTTTTTT. This chain uses TRBV20-1 with TRBJ2-2; unclear D gene. The CDR3 length is 11 residues. V gave up 5 bases and J gave up 8 bases, with 9 bases separating them. CDR1 and CDR2 (germline): DFQATT, SNEGSKA (reference sequence).

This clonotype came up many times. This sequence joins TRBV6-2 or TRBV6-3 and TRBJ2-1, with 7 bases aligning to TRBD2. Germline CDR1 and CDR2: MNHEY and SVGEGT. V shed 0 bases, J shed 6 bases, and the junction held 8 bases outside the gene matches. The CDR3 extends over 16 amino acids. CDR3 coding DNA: TGTGCCAGCAGTTACTCGATGGCGGGAGCGGGCAATGAGCAGTTCTTC. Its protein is CASSYSMAGAGNEQFF.

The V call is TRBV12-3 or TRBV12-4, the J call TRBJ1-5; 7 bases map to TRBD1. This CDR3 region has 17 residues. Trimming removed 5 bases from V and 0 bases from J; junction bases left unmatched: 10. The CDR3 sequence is CASSPWDRAYSNQPQHF. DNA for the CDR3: TGTGCCAGCAGTCCCTGGGACAGAGCCTATAGCAATCAGCCCCAGCATTTT.

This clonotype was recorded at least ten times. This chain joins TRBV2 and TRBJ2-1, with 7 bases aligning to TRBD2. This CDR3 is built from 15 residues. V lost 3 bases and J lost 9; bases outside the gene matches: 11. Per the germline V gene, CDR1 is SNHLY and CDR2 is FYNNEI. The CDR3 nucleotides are TGTGCCAGCAGTGATGCGGGGGACGGGGTGAGTGAGCAGTTCTTC. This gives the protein CASSDAGDGVSEQFF.

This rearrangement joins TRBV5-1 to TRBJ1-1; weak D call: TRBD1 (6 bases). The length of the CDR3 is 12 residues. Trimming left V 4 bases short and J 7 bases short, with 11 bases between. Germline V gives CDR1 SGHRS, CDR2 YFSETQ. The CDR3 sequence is CASSANRDEAFF. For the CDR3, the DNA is TGCGCCAGCAGCGCAAACAGGGATGAAGCTTTCTTT.

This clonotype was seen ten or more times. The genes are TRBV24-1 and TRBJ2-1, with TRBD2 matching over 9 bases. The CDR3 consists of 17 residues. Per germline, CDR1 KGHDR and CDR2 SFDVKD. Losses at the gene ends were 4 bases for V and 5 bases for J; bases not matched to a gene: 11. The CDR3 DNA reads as TGTGCCACCAGTGACCCACTCAGCGGGAGGTTTCACAATGAGCAGTTCTTC. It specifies CATSDPLSGRFHNEQFF.

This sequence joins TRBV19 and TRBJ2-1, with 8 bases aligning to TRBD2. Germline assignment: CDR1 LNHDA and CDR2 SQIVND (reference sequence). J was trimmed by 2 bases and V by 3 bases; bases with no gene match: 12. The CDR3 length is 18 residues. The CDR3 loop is CASSIIPPPGGPYNEQFF. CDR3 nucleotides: TGTGCCAGTAGTATTATCCCCCCCCCGGGAGGGCCCTACAATGAGCAGTTCTTC.

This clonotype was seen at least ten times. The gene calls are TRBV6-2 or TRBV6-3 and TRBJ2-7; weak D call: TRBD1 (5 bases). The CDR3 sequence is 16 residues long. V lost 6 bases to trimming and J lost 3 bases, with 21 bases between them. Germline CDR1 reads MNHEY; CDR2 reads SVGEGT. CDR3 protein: CASRPPTDNAFYEQYF. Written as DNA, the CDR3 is TGTGCCAGCAGACCTCCGACAGATAACGCCTTCTACGAGCAGTACTTC.

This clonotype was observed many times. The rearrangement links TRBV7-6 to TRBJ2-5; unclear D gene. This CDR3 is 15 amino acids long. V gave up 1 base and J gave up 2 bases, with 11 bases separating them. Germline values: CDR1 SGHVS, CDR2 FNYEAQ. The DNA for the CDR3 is TGTGCCAGCAGCTTAGAGGATTTAGCACAAGAGACCCAGTACTTC. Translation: CASSLEDLAQETQYF.

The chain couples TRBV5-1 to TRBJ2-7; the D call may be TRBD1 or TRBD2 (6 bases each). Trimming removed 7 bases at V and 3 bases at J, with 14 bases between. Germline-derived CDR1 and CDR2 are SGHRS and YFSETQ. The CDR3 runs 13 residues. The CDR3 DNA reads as TGCGCCAGCTCGGGGGCGTCAGGCTACGAGCAGTACTTC. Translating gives CASSGASGYEQYF. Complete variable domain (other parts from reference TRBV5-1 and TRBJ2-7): KAGVTQTPRYLIKTRGQQVTLSCSPISGHRSVSWYQQTPGQGLQFLFEYFSETQRNKGNFPGRFSGRQFSNSRSEMNVSTLELGDSALYLCASSGASGYEQYFGPGTRLTVT.

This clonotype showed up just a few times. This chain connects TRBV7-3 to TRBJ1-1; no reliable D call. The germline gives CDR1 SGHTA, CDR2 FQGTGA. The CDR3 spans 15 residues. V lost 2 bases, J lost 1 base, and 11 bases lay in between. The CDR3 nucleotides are TGTGCCAGCAGCTTACGGGGTCCAGGGAACACTGAAGCTTTCTTT. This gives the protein CASSLRGPGNTEAFF.

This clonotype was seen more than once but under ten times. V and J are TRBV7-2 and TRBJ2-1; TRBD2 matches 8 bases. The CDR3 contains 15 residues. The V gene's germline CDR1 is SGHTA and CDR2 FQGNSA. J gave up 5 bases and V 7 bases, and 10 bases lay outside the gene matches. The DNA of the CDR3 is TGTGCCAGCACCCCCGGCGGGAGGTGGGACAATGAGCAGTTCTTC. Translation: CASTPGGRWDNEQFF.

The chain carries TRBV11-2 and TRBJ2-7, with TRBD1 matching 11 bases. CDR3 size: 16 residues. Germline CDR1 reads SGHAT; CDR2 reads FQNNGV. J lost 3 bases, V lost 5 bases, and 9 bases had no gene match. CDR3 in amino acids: CASSPGPGQGDYEQYF. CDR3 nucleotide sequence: TGTGCCAGCAGCCCCGGTCCGGGACAGGGGGACTACGAGCAGTACTTC.

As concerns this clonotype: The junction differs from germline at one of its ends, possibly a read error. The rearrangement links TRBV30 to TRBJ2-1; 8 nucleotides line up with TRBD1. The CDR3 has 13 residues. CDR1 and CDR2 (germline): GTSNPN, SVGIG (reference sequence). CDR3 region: CAWKGQGDNGQFF. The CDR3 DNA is TGTGCCTGGAAAGGACAGGGAGACAATGGGCAGTTCTTC. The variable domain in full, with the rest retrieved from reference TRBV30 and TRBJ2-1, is SQTIHQWPATLVQPVGSPLSLECTVEGTSNPNLYWYRQAAGRGLQLLFYSVGIGQISSEVPQNLSASRPQDRQFILSSKKLLLSDSGFYLCAWKGQGDNGQFFGPGTRLTVL.

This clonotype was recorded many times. The DNA for the CDR3 is TGTGCCAGCAGCTTTGGAGGCGGGCCTTTGGCCTACAATGAGCAGTTCTTC. Its protein is CASSFGGGPLAYNEQFF. V usage is TRBV5-5 and J usage is TRBJ2-1; D perhaps matches TRBD2 (5 bases). Germline values: CDR1 SGHKS, CDR2 YYEKEE (reference sequence). The CDR3 has 17 residues. V was pared by 2 bases and J by 2 bases, with 17 bases between.

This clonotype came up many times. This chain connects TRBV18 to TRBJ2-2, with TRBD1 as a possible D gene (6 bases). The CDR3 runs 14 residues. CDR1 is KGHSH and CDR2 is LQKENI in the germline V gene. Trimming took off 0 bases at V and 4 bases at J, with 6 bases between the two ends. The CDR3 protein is CASSPPGGTGELFF. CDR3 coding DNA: TGTGCCAGCTCACCACCAGGGGGCACCGGGGAGCTGTTTTTT.

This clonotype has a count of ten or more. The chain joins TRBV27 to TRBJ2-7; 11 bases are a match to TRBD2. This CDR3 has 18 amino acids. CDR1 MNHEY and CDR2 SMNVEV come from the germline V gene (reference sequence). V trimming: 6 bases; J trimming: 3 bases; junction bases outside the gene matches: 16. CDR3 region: CASRVDFLAGGAGYEQYF. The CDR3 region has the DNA TGTGCCAGCAGAGTGGACTTTCTAGCGGGGGGTGCGGGCTACGAGCAGTACTTC.

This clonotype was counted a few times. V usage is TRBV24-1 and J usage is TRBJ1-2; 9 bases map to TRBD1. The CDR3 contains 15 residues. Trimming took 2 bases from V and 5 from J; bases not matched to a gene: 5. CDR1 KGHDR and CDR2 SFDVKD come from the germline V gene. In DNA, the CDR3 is TGTGCCACCAGTGATTCCATGACAGGGGGGTATGGCTACACCTTC. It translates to CATSDSMTGGYGYTF.

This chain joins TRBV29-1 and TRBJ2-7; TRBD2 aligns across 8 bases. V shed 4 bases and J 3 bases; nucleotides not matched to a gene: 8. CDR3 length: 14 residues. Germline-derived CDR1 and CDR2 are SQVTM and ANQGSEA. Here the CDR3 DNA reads TGCAGCGTTGGAGAGGGTAGCGGGAACTACGAGCAGTACTTC. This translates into CSVGEGSGNYEQYF.

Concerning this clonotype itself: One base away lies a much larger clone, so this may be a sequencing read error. The DNA for the CDR3 is TGTGCCAGCAGTTGCGTGGCTAGCGGGAGGAATGAGCAGTTCTTC. Amino acids: CASSCVASGRNEQFF. The chain carries TRBV6-2 or TRBV6-3 and TRBJ2-1; TRBD2 aligns across 11 bases. Germline CDR1 MNHEY, CDR2 SVGEGT. The CDR3 contains 15 residues. The V gene end was trimmed by 4 bases and the J gene end by 7 bases; junction bases not matched to a gene: 6.

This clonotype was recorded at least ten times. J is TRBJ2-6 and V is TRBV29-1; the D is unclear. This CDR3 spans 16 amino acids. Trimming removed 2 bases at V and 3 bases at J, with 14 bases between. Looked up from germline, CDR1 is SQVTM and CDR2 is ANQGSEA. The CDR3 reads CSVENTAVGGANVLTF. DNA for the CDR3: TGCAGCGTTGAAAACACAGCCGTTGGTGGGGCCAACGTCCTGACTTTC.